This T cell receptor beta chain was recorded in a study of response to subunit inactivated influenza vaccine. The study's findings and limits: Each seasonal influenza vaccination, the authors suggested, recruits few new T cells.

On this clonotype: Its antigen is not known.

Each CDR3 protein is one row after TCRdb ran MiXCR on the RT-PCR reads. The data show around 760,000 distinct CDR3 sequences, with approximately 13% seen just once and 5.5% to 7% held by the top ten. V dropped 8 bases and J dropped 2; count of bases not matched to a gene: 14. CDR1 and CDR2 from the germline V gene are MNHNS and SASEGT. This CDR3 is built from 16 residues. The chain joins TRBV6-1 to TRBJ2-7; 8 bases are shared with TRBD2. The source of this sequence is a man aged 45-65 years who received an inactivated influenza vaccine. This specimen consisted of PBMCs from blood, obtained roughly 15 days before vaccination. The CDR3 loop is CASAWPTAGGPYEQYF. For the CDR3, the DNA is TGTGCCAGCGCTTGGCCAACTGCGGGAGGACCCTACGAGCAGTACTTC.